The clone carrying this T cell receptor beta chain has just a few counts. The antigen remains unidentified. The data were taken from a study of T cells in localized non-small cell lung cancer. General study points: Because researchers sequenced only one region of the tumor, heterogeneity is still possible.

With 3 bases removed from V and 3 bases from J, the gap between germline ends came to 6 bases. The germline V gene encodes CDR1 SGDLS and CDR2 YYNGEE. The CDR3 covers 13 residues. Profiled with immunoSEQ multiplex PCR; TCRdb holds only in-frame clones, not every one. Among a few hundred clones listed, approximately 30% were seen once. V is TRBV9 and J is TRBJ2-2; D is perhaps TRBD1 (5 bases). This sequence was found in a man between 40 and 69 years old with stage III squamous cell lung carcinoma. Material: lung tumor tissue, obtained before any cancer treatment. The CDR3 DNA is TGTGCCAGCAGCGCGACAGACACCGGGGAGCTGTTTTTT. It codes for CASSATDTGELFF. Complete variable domain (other parts from reference TRBV9 and TRBJ2-2): DSGVTQTPKHLITATGQRVTLRCSPRSGDLSVYWYQQSLDQGLQFLIQYYNGEERAKGNILERFSAQQFPDLHSELNLSSLELGDSALYFCASSATDTGELFFGEGSRLTVL.